The rows below give T cell receptor beta chains drawn from one sample of a study of PD-1 blockade in classical Hodgkin lymphoma. Profiling relied on immunoSEQ multiplex PCR, and the TCRdb table lists in-frame clones only, not all of them. The repertoire has tens of thousands of clones, over 70% of them found once; the top ten carry approximately 44%. The sample consisted of peripheral blood mononuclear cells (PBMCs), taken before the second cycle of nivolumab. The receptor set was obtained from a human donor with classical Hodgkin lymphoma. Each CDR3 is given with its conserved first and last residue. The D gene is left open where the match is weak. Not all rows give a size; the values are once, few, many and, for expanded clones, a class.

clone_size,v_call,j_call,d_call,cdr3_nt,cdr3_aa
NA,TRBV9,TRBJ2-3,TRBD1,TGTGCCAGCACCCCAACCGGGACAGGGTTTTTCACAGATACGCAGTATTTT,CASTPTGTGFFTDTQYF
few,TRBV2,TRBJ2-7,NA,TGTGCCAGCAGTGCTGGGGACCTAACTTCCTACGAGCAGTACTTC,CASSAGDLTSYEQYF
NA,TRBV20-1,TRBJ1-4,NA,TGCAGTTGGGGTTTGGGGGAAAAACTGTTTTTT,CSWGLGEKLFF
once,TRBV6-5,TRBJ1-2,NA,TGTGCCAGCACCCACTCGACCGGGGGAGGGGGCTACACCTTC,CASTHSTGGGGYTF
NA,TRBV7-9,TRBJ1-1,NA,TGTGCCAGCAGTCGCGGGGGCGAGGGAGCTTTCTTT,CASSRGGEGAFF
NA,TRBV4-1,TRBJ2-2,NA,TGCGCCAGCAGCCAAGAAGGGGAGCTGTTTTTT,CASSQEGELFF
once,TRBV27,TRBJ2-1,TRBD1,TGTGCCAGCAGTTCTCACAGGGGATGGCAGTTCTTC,CASSSHRGWQFF
NA,TRBV7-9,TRBJ2-2,NA,TGTGCCAGCACCCAACAGGGACCCGGGGAGCTGTTTTTT,CASTQQGPGELFF
few,TRBV6-5,TRBJ1-5,NA,TGTGCCAGCAGTTACTCCCGTTTGGATCAGCCCCAGCATTTT,CASSYSRLDQPQHF
NA,TRBV25-1,TRBJ1-5,NA,TGTGCCAGCAGTGACGGGGGGGATCAGCCCCAGCATTTT,CASSDGGDQPQHF
NA,TRBV25-1,TRBJ2-5,NA,TGTGCCAGCAGTGTACCCGCGACAGCGCAAGAGACCCAGTACTTC,CASSVPATAQETQYF
NA,TRBV7-2,TRBJ2-7,NA,TGTGCCAGCAGCTTCTTACGTACGCAGGGGTACGAGCAGTACTTC,CASSFLRTQGYEQYF
NA,TRBV2,TRBJ1-5,NA,TGTGCCAGCAGTGCAGGGGTTGATCAGCCCCAGCATTTT,CASSAGVDQPQHF
few,TRBV7-3,TRBJ2-1,TRBD2,TGTGCCAGCAGCCTAACTAGCGGTTTCTACAATGAGCAGTTCTTC,CASSLTSGFYNEQFF
NA,TRBV29-1,TRBJ1-1,TRBD1,TGCAGCGTTGATAGACAGGGAGTCATGAACACTGAAGCTTTCTTT,CSVDRQGVMNTEAFF
NA,TRBV4-3,TRBJ2-7,NA,TGCGCCAGCAGCCAAGTGTCTAGTAACTACGAGCAGTACTTC,CASSQVSSNYEQYF
NA,TRBV25-1,TRBJ1-6,NA,TGTGCCACCAGGGAGTATAATTCACCCCTCCACTTT,CATREYNSPLHF
NA,TRBV21-1,TRBJ2-7,NA,TGTGCCAGCAGCAAAGCGATGTTATCCTACGAGCAGTACTTC,CASSKAMLSYEQYF
NA,TRBV5-1,TRBJ1-1,NA,TGCGCCAGCAGCATGACGGGGAACACTGAAGCTTTCTTT,CASSMTGNTEAFF
NA,TRBV4-2,TRBJ2-1,NA,TGTGCCAGCAGCCAAGAAGAAGGCAATGAGCAGTTCTTC,CASSQEEGNEQFF
NA,TRBV23-1,TRBJ1-2,NA,TGCGCCAGCAGTGGGACGCGAGGAAACTATGGCTACACCTTC,CASSGTRGNYGYTF
NA,TRBV11-2,TRBJ2-1,NA,TGTGCCAGCATTGAAGACGGATACTCCTACAATGAGCAGTTCTTC,CASIEDGYSYNEQFF
NA,TRBV5-6,TRBJ2-7,NA,TGTGCCAGCAGCTCCGGGACGACCTACGAGCAGTACTTC,CASSSGTTYEQYF
NA,TRBV6-1,TRBJ2-7,NA,TGTGCCAGCATTCTGGGGGGGACATTGTATGGAGAGCAGTACTTC,CASILGGTLYGEQYF
NA,TRBV19,TRBJ1-4,NA,TGTGCCAGTAGTATGGGCGGTCGAGGGGAAAAACTGTTTTTT,CASSMGGRGEKLFF